The clone carrying this T cell receptor beta chain occurred once. The data were taken from a study of control samples from healthy donors and cancer patients. Repertoires were generated with immunoSEQ multiplex PCR, while TCRdb's copy carries only in-frame clones and drops some. The sample consists of about 140,000 clones, roughly 88% of them appearing once. The source material was blood. The TCR sequence derives from a man between 18 and 29 years old in good health.

CDR3 protein: CASSVGTSGIISEQYF. The CDR3, as DNA: TGTGCCAGCAGTGTCGGGACTAGCGGGATAATTTCCGAGCAGTACTTC. The genes are TRBV6-2 or TRBV6-3 and TRBJ2-7; TRBD2 agrees at 13 bases. The CDR3 is 16 amino acids. CDR1 is MNHEY, CDR2 SVGEGT, per germline. J gave up 6 bases and V 5 bases, and 10 bases lay outside the gene matches.